This passage covers 28 T cell receptor beta chains from one sample sequenced in a study of tumor-infiltrating lymphocytes in primary liver carcinoma. From about 490 ng of total RNA, TCR beta-specific cDNA was reverse-transcribed using a constant-region primer. The TCR beta library was amplified through three nested multiplex PCR rounds in a modified ARM-PCR procedure. In the first two PCR rounds, TRBV1-TRBV30 forward primers were paired with a C-beta reverse primer, and each round lasted about 9 cycles. TCRdb independently ran MiXCR on the multiplex PCR reads; one entry per CDR3 protein. The table shows 90,000 to 150,000 distinct CDR3 sequences, with around 70% occurring only once. Taking about 18-32 mg of unsorted bulk tissue, the authors co-extracted RNA and DNA. The material sequenced was tumor-adjacent normal liver tissue. The receptors come from a woman aged 55-70 years with primary liver carcinoma and hepatitis B virus infection.

This clonotype was counted at least ten times. The chain joins TRBV6-1 to TRBJ2-3; D gene unclear. Germline V gene sequence: CDR1 MNHNS, CDR2 SASEGT. V gave up 8 bases and J gave up 1 base, with 16 bases separating them. The CDR3 contains 15 residues. In DNA, the CDR3 is TGTGCCAGCGAAGCAGAAGGTTGGGGCACAGATACGCAGTATTTT. Translation: CASEAEGWGTDTQYF.

About this clonotype: The germline gene is not matched at one end of the junction; a read error may be the cause. The chain carries TRBV5-4 and TRBJ2-1, with 8 nucleotides matching TRBD2. The CDR3 is made up of 16 amino acids. Germline loops: CDR1 SGHNT, CDR2 YYREEE (reference sequence). CDR3 region: CASSRFGTRGYNEQSF. CDR3 nucleotide sequence: TGTGCCAGCAGCCGATTCGGGACTAGAGGTTACAATGAGCAGTCCTTC.

Remarks on this clonotype: A read error may account for a junction end that differs from germline. The V gene is TRBV6-1, the J gene TRBJ1-5, with 7 bases lining up with TRBD1. The CDR3 has 13 amino acids. Germline V lookup: CDR1 MNHNS, CDR2 SASEGT. DNA for the CDR3: TGTGCCTCCAGGACAGGTAACAATCAGCCCGAGCATTTT. Protein sequence: CASRTGNNQPEHF.

Comment on this clonotype: This may stem from a read error, because a much larger clone lies one nucleotide away. The rearrangement links TRBV6-2 or TRBV6-3 to TRBJ1-1; no firm D call. Trimming took 6 bases from V and 3 from J, leaving 11 bases between them. Germline assignment: CDR1 MNHEY and CDR2 SVGEGT. This CDR3 contains 13 residues. CDR3 in amino acids: CASRLPIYTEAFF. The CDR3 DNA reads as TGTGCCAGCAGACTGCCGATATACACTGAAGCTTTCTTT.

For this clonotype: A read error is possible here, since a much larger clone lies one base away. This rearrangement joins TRBV7-9 to TRBJ2-3; D may match TRBD1 or TRBD2 (6 bases each). This CDR3 is 17 amino acids long. Trimming left V 4 bases short and J 6 bases short, with 23 bases between. The germline V gene encodes CDR1 SEHNR and CDR2 FQNEAQ (reference sequence). The CDR3 sequence is CASSSRWGDMAPDTQYF. The CDR3 region has the DNA TGTGCCAGCAGCTCTCGCTGGGGGGACATGGCCCCGGATACGCAGTATTTT.

This clonotype appeared once. This may arise from a read error, as a much more abundant clone is one base away. The rearrangement uses TRBV28 and TRBJ2-5, with D unresolved. Germline V gene lookup returns CDR1 MDHEN and CDR2 SYDVKM. The CDR3 totals 15 residues. The DNA for the CDR3 is TGTGCCAGCAACCCGGTCCACCCCCGAGGAGAGATCCAGTACTTC. Encoded protein: CASNPVHPRGEIQYF.

At least ten counts were recorded for this clonotype. The V gene is TRBV12-3 or TRBV12-4, the J gene TRBJ2-7, with TRBD1 matching over 7 bases. J lost 2 bases, V lost 3 bases, and 4 bases had no gene match. This CDR3 is built from 14 residues. In DNA form, the CDR3 reads TGTGCCAGCAGTTTCGCAGGGGGAGCCTACGAGCAGTACTTC. Its translation is CASSFAGGAYEQYF.

The J gene is TRBJ1-4, the V gene TRBV11-2; TRBD1 aligns across 9 bases. The ends lost 1 base at V and 14 bases at J; junction bases unmatched: 23. This CDR3 is built from 19 residues. Germline V CDR1 and CDR2: SGHAT, FQNNGV. DNA for the CDR3: TGTGCCAGCAGCTTAGTGGGAGGACAGGGGTCCTCGGTGGACTTAGAGCTGTTTTTT. Translation: CASSLVGGQGSSVDLELFF.

This clonotype was seen ten or more times. The CDR3: CASSSLGRTDTQYF. CDR3 DNA: TGTGCCAGCAGTTCCCTGGGTCGCACAGATACGCAGTATTTT. The J gene is TRBJ2-3, the V gene TRBV12-3 or TRBV12-4; D unclear. V was cut by 4 bases and J by 1 base, with 9 bases left in between. The CDR3 is made up of 14 amino acids.

In the case of this clonotype: One end of the junction varies from germline; a read error may be responsible. The V and J genes are TRBV7-9 and TRBJ2-4; D is unclear. The CDR3 covers 18 residues. Germline V lookup: CDR1 SEHNR, CDR2 FQNEAQ (reference sequence). The DNA for the CDR3 is TGTGCCAGCAGCTTAGGCGGACCCCGGACGTCAGCCAAAAACATTCAGTGCTTC. Translation: CASSLGGPRTSAKNIQCF. The entire variable domain, with the rest obtained from reference TRBV7-9 and TRBJ2-4, is as follows: DTGVSQNPRHKITKRGQNVTFRCDPISEHNRLYWYRQTLGQGPEFLTYFQNEAQLEKSRLLSDRFSAERPKGSFSTLEIQRTEQGDSAMYLCASSLGGPRTSAKNIQCFGAGTRLSVL.

This clonotype appeared once. A read error may produce the germline difference seen at one junction end. The chain uses TRBV12-3 or TRBV12-4 and TRBJ1-1; 7 positions agree with TRBD1. The CDR3 extends over 17 amino acids. The CDR3, as DNA: TGTGTCAGCAGTTTAGCCCGGGACAGTGTGATAAACACTGAAGCTTTCTTT. Translating it yields CVSSLARDSVINTEAFF.

On this clonotype: Its ends do not fully match the called genes, so a read error is possible. The V gene is TRBV19, the J gene TRBJ1-2, with a weak D call TRBD1 (6 bases). The CDR3 length is 14 residues. Germline values: CDR1 LNHDA, CDR2 SQIVND (reference sequence). DNA for the CDR3: TGTGCCAGTAAGTCGGGGGGCGAGAACTATGGCTACTTCTTC. It translates to CASKSGGENYGYFF.

About this clonotype: The conserved phenylalanine or tryptophan normally closing the CDR3 is absent here, so this likely arose from a read error. J is TRBJ1-1 and V is TRBV6-1; possible D gene TRBD1, 6 bases. Germline V gene lookup returns CDR1 MNHNS and CDR2 SASEGT. CDR3 length equals 12 residues. The V end lost 6 bases, the J end lost 10 bases, and 15 bases lay between the germline ends. Written as DNA, the CDR3 is TGTGCCAGCAGGGTACTACAAGGGGGAGCTTTCATT. This gives the protein CASRVLQGGAFI.

This clonotype has only one observation. This chain connects TRBV6-1 to TRBJ2-1; 7 bases align to TRBD1. Germline CDR1 reads MNHNS; CDR2 reads SASEGT. V lost 5 bases to trimming and J lost 13 bases; unmatched junction nucleotides: 14. The CDR3 covers 14 residues. The CDR3 DNA is TGTGCCAGCAGTACAGGGGCTCTGGGACCTGAACAGTTCTTC. Its translation is CASSTGALGPEQFF.

On this clonotype itself: One end of the junction does not line up with germline, which may come from a read error. The chain recombines TRBV4-1 with TRBJ1-2; a possible D gene is TRBD1 (5 bases). This CDR3 has 15 residues. CDR1 MGHRA and CDR2 YSYEKL come from the germline V gene. In DNA, the CDR3 is TGCGCCAACAGCCAAGGGATGCAGGGACTCTATGGCTACACCTTC. This encodes CANSQGMQGLYGYTF.

This clonotype was seen only a few times. V gene TRBV19 combines with J gene TRBJ1-2; D might be TRBD1 (5 bases). The V end lost 9 bases, the J end lost 0 bases, and 23 bases lay between the germline ends. This CDR3 is built from 17 residues. The germline V gene encodes CDR1 LNHDA and CDR2 SQIVND (reference sequence). CDR3 bases: TGTGCCAGCGCGCGGAACCGGGACTCGTTAGCTAACTATGGCTACACCTTC. Amino acid sequence: CASARNRDSLANYGYTF.

On this clonotype: One junction end disagrees with the germline gene, perhaps due to a read error. The gene calls are TRBV4-1 and TRBJ1-3; D gene ambiguous. In germline, CDR1 is MGHRA, CDR2 YSYEKL. The CDR3 extends over 15 amino acids. CDR3 nucleotides: TGCGCCAGGAGCCAGAGGACCAACTCTGGAAACACCATATATTTT. Amino acids: CARSQRTNSGNTIYF.

On this clonotype itself: The germline gene is not matched at one end of the junction; a read error may be the cause. The chain is built from TRBV5-5 and TRBJ2-5, with D unclear. This CDR3 spans 13 amino acids. The V gene's germline CDR1 is SGHKS and CDR2 YYEKEE (reference sequence). CDR3 sequence reads: CTSSLPYQETQYF. Here the CDR3 DNA reads TGTACCAGCAGCTTGCCCTACCAAGAGACTCAGTACTTC.

Remarks on this clonotype: This may stem from a read error, because a much larger clone lies one nucleotide away. This is likely a read error, given that the CDR3 carries no conserved phenylalanine or tryptophan at its end. The V and J genes are TRBV5-1 and TRBJ2-3; TRBD1 might be the D (5 bases). CDR3 length: 14 residues. The germline V gene has CDR1 SGHRS and CDR2 YFSETQ. V was shortened by 3 bases and J by 3 bases, with 11 bases between the two germline ends. The CDR3 bases are TGCGCCAGCAGCTCCGACAGAATAACAGATACGCAGTATTCT. As protein: CASSSDRITDTQYS.

The genes are TRBV29-1 and TRBJ1-1; D call uncertain. Germline V gives CDR1 SQVTM, CDR2 ANQGSEA. Trimming removed 6 bases from V and 6 bases from J, with 17 bases in between. The CDR3 is made up of 13 amino acids. Here the CDR3 reads CSVYAVGSAEAFF. The CDR3 DNA follows: TGCAGCGTCTACGCAGTGGGCTCCGCTGAAGCTTTCTTT.

With regard to this clonotype: Relative to the germline gene, one junction end is altered; a read error may explain this. V usage is TRBV7-9 and J usage is TRBJ1-3; D ambiguous. CDR1 is SEHNR, CDR2 FQNEAQ, per germline (reference sequence). This CDR3 comprises 13 residues. The CDR3 bases are TGCGCCAGCAACCTAGCGGTTGGAAACACCATATATTTT. It specifies CASNLAVGNTIYF. The complete variable domain, with remaining parts taken from reference TRBV7-9 and TRBJ1-3, reads DTGVSQNPRHKITKRGQNVTFRCDPISEHNRLYWYRQTLGQGPEFLTYFQNEAQLEKSRLLSDRFSAERPKGSFSTLEIQRTEQGDSAMYLCASNLAVGNTIYFGEGSWLTVV.

About this clonotype itself: This sequence may be a read error, since a much larger clone differs from it by one base. The gene calls are TRBV5-1 and TRBJ2-3, with 12 bases aligning to TRBD2. Trimming at V came to 8 bases and at J to 6 bases, leaving 13 bases not matched to a gene. The length of the CDR3 is 16 residues. Germline CDR1 is SGHRS and CDR2 is YFSETQ. The CDR3 coding sequence is TGCGCCAGGAGCCCCGGACTAGCGGGATCGTTGGATACGCAGTATTTT. Its protein is CARSPGLAGSLDTQYF.

The chain uses TRBV6-5 and TRBJ1-1; D gene uncertain. With 0 bases removed from V and 1 base from J, the gap between germline ends came to 6 bases. Germline V gene lookup returns CDR1 MNHEY and CDR2 SVGAGI. The CDR3 is made up of 14 amino acids. For the CDR3, the DNA is TGTGCCAGCAGTTACTCGGGCGGGAACACTGAAGCTTTCTTT. The encoded protein is CASSYSGGNTEAFF.

On this clonotype itself: One junction end does not reproduce the germline sequence, and a read error may be involved. The J gene is TRBJ2-7, the V gene TRBV11-2; 10 nucleotides align to TRBD2. The CDR3 length is 16 residues. The V gene's germline CDR1 is SGHAT and CDR2 FQNNGV. The CDR3 DNA follows: TGTGCCAGCAGTTCGCTAGCGGGAGCTAATGCCTACGAGCAGTGCTTC. It encodes CASSSLAGANAYEQCF. The variable domain in full, completed from reference TRBV11-2 and TRBJ2-7, reads EAGVAQSPRYKIIEKRQSVAFWCNPISGHATLYWYQQILGQGPKLLIQFQNNGVVDDSQLPKDRFSAERLKGVDSTLKIQPAKLEDSAVYLCASSSLAGANAYEQCFGPGTRLTVT.

A note on this clonotype: Because it lacks the conserved phenylalanine or tryptophan at the end, this CDR3 is likely a read error. It is unclear where the CDR3 begins or ends on the DNA, so no DNA is shown, and the CDR3 is as TCRdb lists it. This rearrangement joins TRBV5-4 to TRBJ2-1; the D call TRBD2 from the table was never checked on the DNA. The CDR3 numbers 15 amino acids, ends counted. Germline V gene lookup returns CDR1 SGHNT and CDR2 YYREEE (reference sequence). The CDR3 sequence: CASSPGTSYYNEQFC.

This clonotype came up once. A single base separates this from a much larger clone, so it may be a read error. The conserved final phenylalanine or tryptophan is absent from the CDR3, which likely points to a read error. J is TRBJ2-1 and V is TRBV28; TRBD1 agrees at 9 bases. The CDR3 runs to 14 residues. CDR1 and CDR2 (germline): MDHEN, SYDVKM. The DNA of the CDR3 is TGTGCACTTCGGCGGACAGGGGTTTACAATGAGCAGTTCTTA. Amino acid sequence: CALRRTGVYNEQFL.

This chain links TRBV18 with TRBJ2-7, with D possibly matching TRBD2 (5 bases). From germline, CDR1 is KGHSH and CDR2 LQKENI. V gave up 2 bases and J gave up 2 bases, with 13 bases separating them. This CDR3 contains 15 residues. The CDR3 spells CASSPRRRFTYEQYF. CDR3 nucleotide sequence: TGTGCCAGCTCACCAAGAAGGAGGTTCACCTACGAGCAGTACTTC.

The rearrangement uses TRBV7-2 and TRBJ2-5; D is ambiguous. This CDR3 region has 13 residues. The germline V gene has CDR1 SGHTA and CDR2 FQGNSA. V gave up 7 bases and J gave up 8 bases, with 17 bases separating them. The CDR3 DNA reads as TGTGCCAGCACCCCCCGGGCAGCCGGCACCCAGTACTTC. Protein: CASTPRAAGTQYF.